The T cell receptor (beta chain) described here comes from a study of cytomegalovirus exposure and HLA in healthy donors (dated by TCRdb to the late 2010s). At the level of the whole study: According to an earlier analysis of 587 of the donors, roughly 180 million T cells yielded 95 million to 140 million unique TCR beta sequences and less than 300 Gb of sequence data. All discovery cohort repertoires had been generated using a single sequencing platform. A later genetic analysis took genome-wide SNP genotypes for about three fifths of the roughly 670 donors and used that subset as a discovery cohort. Both class I and class II loci were covered by HLA typing, at four-digit resolution. Among the roughly 400 genotyped donors, roughly 80% belonged to the genetic ancestry cluster associated with self-reported Caucasian donors. Along with the approximately 620-subject first cohort, a separate validation cohort of over 90 different subjects was used. The number of typed donors differed by locus: about 620-640 for A, B, C, DRB1 and DQB1; 500 to 550 for DQA1; 606 for DPA1; and roughly 450 for DPB1. An earlier analysis of more than 450 of the donors used high-throughput TCR beta sequencing to judge whether each TCR beta V gene segment behaved as functional or pseudogenic. Among around 400 genotyped donors of the cohort, an average of approximately 250,000 unique TCR beta nucleotide sequences were sequenced per donor, roughly 18% of them non-productive. A later analysis re-examined previously published TCR beta repertoires from just over 650 donors and added high-resolution HLA genotyping to investigate patterns of TCR occurrence. The study aimed to test whether cataloging public T cell receptors could reveal signatures of past pathogen exposure. Because of strong linkage in the cohort, roughly five DR-DQ haplotypes were treated as single units for association and clustering. An early release covering 550 to 700 HLA-typed donors comprised about 320 gigabases of sequencing data and tens of millions of unique TCR sequences. In the later analysis, no new phenotypic data were used to find candidate immune exposures; instead, reliance was placed on TCR beta sequences and their occurrence across donors. The study profiled the T cell repertoires of some 610 subjects by immunosequencing and related them to cytomegalovirus serostatus. Alongside the repertoire data, information on donor age, sex, ethnicity and CMV serostatus was compiled. To predict cytomegalovirus infection status, the study brought together high-throughput TCR immunosequencing, statistical association of individual TCRs with disease status, and machine learning.

The cohort was made up of 666 healthy bone marrow donors. Cohort members were all nominally healthy when sampled, although unrecorded immune exposures were likely present. The donor was CMV seronegative and belonged to the group of 350 to 400 seronegative cohort members. A peripheral blood sample was collected from each donor, and TCR beta sequencing was performed on peripheral blood mononuclear cells. Genomic DNA extraction from the blood cell samples was performed with the Qiagen DNeasy Blood Extraction Kit. The library was prepared using the immunoSEQ multiplex PCR assay. For the multiplex PCR, a mixture combining 60 forward primers for TCR Vbeta segments and 13 reverse primers for TCR Jbeta segments was used. Amplification of the CDR3 region of rearranged TCR beta genes was performed with a multiplex PCR assay on genomic DNA. The amplified TCR beta libraries were sequenced on the Illumina HiSeq System as 87-base-pair reads. The study's own analysis went as follows. In a later analysis, some 80 million unique TCR beta chains were counted across the 690 or so repertoires, and roughly 11 million of these chains were shared by at least two donors. A nearest-neighbor algorithm error-corrected the raw reads and collapsed the reads into unique sequences, merging closely related sequences to remove PCR and sequencing errors. CDR3 sequences were aligned to IMGT reference sequences to assign V, D and J gene segments. For a sequence to be retained, a match of at least six nucleotides to both a V gene segment and a J gene segment was required. A rearrangement counted as productive if the CDR3 had no stop codons and remained in frame with V and J, and every other rearrangement counted as non-productive. CDR3 was defined by IMGT convention, running from the second conserved V-encoded cysteine to the conserved J-encoded phenylalanine. The earlier analysis of a few hundred of the donors excluded sequences that lacked an unambiguous match to a single V gene segment. An earlier analysis of several hundred of the donors called V segments functional above 56.7% productive rearrangements and segregating when the between-donor standard deviation exceeded 5%. A statistical classification framework was built to diagnose cytomegalovirus status from the catalog of TCR beta chain sequences. V and J gene assignment, in a later analysis, came from comparing TCR nucleotide sequences with IMGT/GENE-DB human TR gene sequences. Using the TCRdist pipeline, a later analysis assigned CDR3 sequences along with most-parsimonious VDJ recombination scenarios. A later analysis defined each TCR beta chain by its CDR3 amino acid sequence plus V-gene family, and excluded reads lacking a unique V-gene family. As a way to deal with suspected cross-contamination and a sequencing artifact, a later analysis dropped nearly 600 nucleotide sequences that were highly shared and had low generation probability. A later analysis calculated a clonal expansion index for each public chain from normalized within-repertoire ranks of inferred template counts. In a later analysis, generation probabilities were computed with a VDJ recombination model fitted to out-of-frame rearrangements, and the resulting probabilities were checked against IGoR. In a later analysis, TCR-TCR, TCR-HLA and TCR-CMV co-occurrence was scored with hypergeometric tests, and a repertoire-size bias correction was applied to TCR pairs. To estimate false discovery rates, a later analysis permuted the HLA or CMV assignments 20 times. In a later analysis, co-occurring TCRs were grouped using DBSCAN, with TCRdist sequence similarity added in when clustering inside HLA-allele-positive subsets. Repertoires with fewer than 30,000 or more than 120,000 public chains, plus five repertoires with anomalous nucleotide sharing, were excluded from co-occurrence clustering. In TCRdb, the immuneACCESS table is reduced to in-frame sequences with V and J assigned. These tables do not hold every clone; where another copy was compared, an unresolved V gene accounts for under half, and the others remain unexplained. The DNA was the basis for D and trimming; V, J and clone size are from that table. The sample table contains 100,000 to 150,000 clones; only one count was recorded for about 70% of them. In total, the top ten clones hold 2% to 3% of the sample.

The CDR3 sequence holds 17 residues, the cysteine and phenylalanine included. Just CDR3 DNA is preserved here, 51 bases in frame from base 1. CDR1 and CDR2 were assigned from the germline V gene as SGHRS and YFSETQ. V ends up 0 bases short and J 5 bases short, with an unmatched junction base count of 11. Study-wide conclusions, independent of this receptor: Linkage disequilibrium might explain the correlated functional status among segregating V segments, but an unknown experimental factor could not be ruled out. This cohort had only TCR beta chains sequenced, and the lack of alpha or paired-chain data limited which features could be detected. A later genetic analysis associated a missense DCLRE1C variant with V-gene and J-gene trimming of TCR beta chains, and an independent cohort replicated the association. Immune exposure information for the cohort was limited to CMV serostatus. The presence/absence analyses assumed that sequencing depth was roughly uniform across donors, and that assumption may not be true. In a later analysis, TCR association rates were found to vary across HLA loci, with the most associated TCRs seen for DRB1 alleles and the fewest for HLA-C alleles. A further reported finding was that TCR beta sequences accurately predicted the HLA-A and HLA-B alleles for most subjects in the first cohort. Across donors, most TCR sequences were observed very rarely, whereas some public TCRs were present in many individuals. Because the 87-base-pair reads could not distinguish some IMGT-functional V segments, including TRBV6-2 and TRBV6-3, those segments were excluded. The classifier was reported to diagnose cytomegalovirus status with high specificity and sensitivity in both the original cohort and the validation cohort. Because HLA typing was missing for some donors at each locus, association tests included only the typed subset. The authors suggested that the approach could potentially be extended to other disease states and immunological phenotypes. Roughly 17 rarely observed V segments, including chromosome 9 orphons, were excluded from the earlier analysis of about 500 of the donors because counts were too low. A few of the identified cytomegalovirus-associated TCR beta chains were confirmed in vitro to be specific for cytomegalovirus antigens. In a later analysis, HLA-associated TCR beta chains were found to be more clonally expanded and to have lower generation probabilities than equally common non-associated chains. Compared with the approximately 600-donor mean, donors in an Asian-associated ancestry cluster had fewer N-insertions in productive TCRs, according to a later genetic analysis. The study listed 150 to 200 TCR beta chains as associated with cytomegalovirus. In a later analysis, several top co-occurrence clusters were reported to appear linked to parvovirus B19, influenza, CMV and Epstein-Barr virus. Specific HLA alleles were associated with 18,000 or so TCR beta sequences at a false discovery rate of 0.05 in a later analysis. According to a later analysis, most CMV-associated TCR beta chains appeared to be HLA-restricted, and the HLA associations seemed to be driven largely by CMV exposure. A cluster of highly shared sequence variants was judged likely to represent a technical artifact of the sequencing pipeline. In an earlier analysis of approximately 590 of the donors, most TCR beta V segments appeared in productive rearrangements about 90% or about 30% of the time, broadly matching IMGT annotations. Strong co-occurrence of HLA alleles, especially DR and DQ, made assigning TCR associations to individual alleles difficult.

To note about this clone: Its antigen specificity is not known. No qualities accompany the bases; no much larger clone lies one base away.

This TCR derives from a woman aged 40 to 50 in good health and CMV-seronegative. The sequenced sample consisted of PBMCs. The V and J genes are TRBV5-1 and TRBJ2-5; the junction holds 9 bases that match TRBD2. The CDR3 amino acid sequence is: CASSLVSGGGAMETQYF. Read as DNA, the sequence is TGCGCCAGCAGCTTGGTTAGCGGCGGGGGGGCAATGGAGACCCAGTACTTC.